The 6 T cell receptor beta chains reported below all come from one sample, sequenced in a study of blood T cell repertoires in COVID-19. Only in-frame clones appear in the TCRdb table, and some are missing; sequencing was by immunoSEQ multiplex PCR. The top ten hold 21% of the sample, which has several thousand clones, 70% seen once. The material sequenced was peripheral blood. Every receptor here comes from a man aged 65 to 85 with active COVID-19.

This rearrangement joins TRBV5-5 to TRBJ2-1, with 14 bases matching TRBD2. Germline V gives CDR1 SGHKS, CDR2 YYEKEE (reference sequence). J lost 3 bases, V lost 2 bases, and 13 bases had no gene match. The CDR3 is 20 residues long. The CDR3 loop reads CASSLVLPGLAGVNYNEQFF. The DNA of the CDR3 is TGTGCCAGCAGCTTAGTATTACCGGGACTAGCGGGAGTAAACTACAATGAGCAGTTCTTC.

The chain uses TRBV7-9 and TRBJ1-5, with 10 positions matching TRBD1. Germline assignment: CDR1 SEHNR and CDR2 FQNEAQ (reference sequence). Trimming cost V 5 bases and J 5 bases; bases outside gene matches: 9. CDR3 length equals 16 residues. The CDR3 coding sequence is TGTGCCAGCAGCCCTAAGGGACAGGGGTTCGATCAGCCCCAGCATTTT. This encodes CASSPKGQGFDQPQHF.

Here the CDR3 reads CASSLGGRGSAEAFF. As DNA, the CDR3 is TGTGCCAGCAGCTTAGGGGGACGGGGGTCGGCTGAAGCTTTCTTT. The chain has TRBV7-2 and TRBJ1-1; possible D gene TRBD1, 5 bases. This CDR3 has 15 amino acids. Trimming left V 1 base short and J 6 bases short, with 15 bases between. Germline lookup yields CDR1 SGHTA and CDR2 FQGNSA.

Relative to its sample, this clone is medium-sized. This rearrangement joins TRBV11-2 to TRBJ1-1, with TRBD1 matching over 7 bases. The germline gives CDR1 SGHAT, CDR2 FQNNGV. The CDR3 sequence is 12 residues long. V trimming: 1 base; J trimming: 7 bases; junction bases outside the gene matches: 0. CDR3 nucleotides: TGTGCCAGCAGCTTAGGGACAGGTGAAGCTTTCTTT. Translation: CASSLGTGEAFF.

The gene calls are TRBV6-5 and TRBJ1-6; no firm D call. The V end lost 6 bases, the J end lost 5 bases, and 14 bases lay between the germline ends. The CDR3 is made up of 15 amino acids. Germline V gene lookup returns CDR1 MNHEY and CDR2 SVGAGI. CDR3 nucleotides: TGTGCCAGCAGGTATTGGGCAGCAGATAATTCACCCCTCCACTTT. It specifies CASRYWAADNSPLHF.

This clone is classed as medium-sized (0.01 to 0.1%). The rearrangement uses TRBV5-4 and TRBJ2-2; 7 bases are a match to TRBD1. Looked up from germline, CDR1 is SGHNT and CDR2 is YYREEE (reference sequence). V gave up 0 bases and J gave up 5 bases; unmatched junction bases: 7. This CDR3 region has 16 residues. As DNA, the CDR3 is TGTGCCAGCAGCTTGGACAGGGGAATTTGGACCGGGGAGCTGTTTTTT. Its protein is CASSLDRGIWTGELFF.